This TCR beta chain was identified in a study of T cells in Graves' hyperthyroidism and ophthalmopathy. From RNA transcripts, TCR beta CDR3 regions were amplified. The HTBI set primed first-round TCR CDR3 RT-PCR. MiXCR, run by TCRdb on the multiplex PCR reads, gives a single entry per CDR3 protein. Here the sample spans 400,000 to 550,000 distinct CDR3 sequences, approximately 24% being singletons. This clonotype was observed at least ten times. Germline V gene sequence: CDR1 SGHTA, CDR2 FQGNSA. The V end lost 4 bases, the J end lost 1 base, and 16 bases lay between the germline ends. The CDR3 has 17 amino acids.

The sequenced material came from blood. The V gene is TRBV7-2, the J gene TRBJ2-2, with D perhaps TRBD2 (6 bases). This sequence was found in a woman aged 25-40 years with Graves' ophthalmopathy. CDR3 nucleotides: TGTGCCAGCAGCTCTGACCGGGACTCGTGGAACACCGGGGAGCTGTTTTTT. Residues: CASSSDRDSWNTGELFF. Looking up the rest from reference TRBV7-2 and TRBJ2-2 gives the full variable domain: GAGVSQSPSNKVTEKGKDVELRCDPISGHTALYWYRQSLGQGLEFLIYFQGNSAPDKSGLPSDRFSAERTGGSVSTLTIQRTQQEDSAVYLCASSSDRDSWNTGELFFGEGSRLTVL.